The 29 T cell receptor beta chains below were found in one sample sequenced in a study of cytomegalovirus exposure and HLA in healthy donors. Assay used: immunoSEQ multiplex PCR; TCRdb lists only in-frame clones, some missing. This sample has 80,000 or so clones; roughly 96% occur once, and the top ten carry 0.55% to 0.75%. Source material: PBMCs. Source of these receptors: a young woman in good health and CMV-seronegative.

The chain couples TRBV28 to TRBJ1-5; D uncertain. The V end was cut by 2 bases, the J end by 8 bases, with 10 bases between. Per germline, CDR1 MDHEN and CDR2 SYDVKM. There are 13 residues in the CDR3. DNA for the CDR3: TGTGCCAGCAGTTTAAATGGGCCCGAGCCCCAGCATTTT. Its translation: CASSLNGPEPQHF.

V is TRBV21-1 and J is TRBJ2-1; no DNA check was done on the table's D call, TRBD2. TRBV21-1 is a pseudogene locus. The CDR3 sequence is 18 residues long. This CDR3 is CASNKRTLAGGSNNEQFF. The CDR3 region has the DNA TGTGCCAGCAACAAAAGAACGTTAGCGGGGGGTTCGAACAATGAGCAGTTCTTC.

This chain connects TRBV6-4 to TRBJ2-4, with D tentatively TRBD2 (5 bases). The V and J ends lost 4 bases and 8 bases respectively, with 12 bases between them. The length of the CDR3 is 13 residues. Germline V gene sequence: CDR1 MRHNA, CDR2 SNTAGT. The CDR3 DNA sequence: TGTGCCAGCAGTGTATCGGGGAATGACATTCAGTACTTC. Translating gives CASSVSGNDIQYF.

J is TRBJ2-1 and V is TRBV19; D is unresolved. The CDR3 has 12 amino acids. The germline V gene encodes CDR1 LNHDA and CDR2 SQIVND (reference sequence). V gave up 4 bases and J gave up 3 bases, with 4 bases separating them. CDR3 amino acids: CASSTNYNEQFF. Written as DNA, the CDR3 is TGTGCCAGTAGTACTAACTACAATGAGCAGTTCTTC.

The chain has TRBV5-1 and TRBJ2-3; 9 bases map to TRBD2. The V gene's germline CDR1 is SGHRS and CDR2 YFSETQ. The CDR3 contains 15 residues. Trimming at V came to 1 base and at J to 4 bases, leaving 4 bases not matched to a gene. This CDR3 is CASSLMAGGADTQYF. The CDR3 bases are TGCGCCAGCAGCTTGATGGCGGGAGGGGCAGATACGCAGTATTTT.

V is TRBV25-1 and J is TRBJ2-7; TRBD1 matches at 8 bases. After removal of 4 bases from V and 4 bases from J, the junction contained 9 bases not matched to a gene. The CDR3 spans 15 residues. The germline V gene has CDR1 MGHDK and CDR2 SYGVNS. In DNA form, the CDR3 reads TGTGCCAGCAGTGCTTCCAGGGGGCGAGGGTACGAGCAGTACTTC. Translating it yields CASSASRGRGYEQYF.

This clone is a singleton in its sample. This sequence joins TRBV9 and TRBJ2-1; TRBD2 matches at 12 bases. J was trimmed by 10 bases and V by 1 base; bases with no gene match: 6. From germline, CDR1 is SGDLS and CDR2 YYNGEE. CDR3 size: 15 residues. Written as DNA, the CDR3 is TGTGCCAGCAGCGTAAGACTAGCGGGAGTAGGGGAGCAGTTCTTC. Encoded protein: CASSVRLAGVGEQFF.

V is TRBV7-2 and J is TRBJ2-6, with no clear D. There are 18 residues in the CDR3. CDR1 and CDR2 from the germline V gene are SGHTA and FQGNSA. V was trimmed by 3 bases and J by 0 bases, leaving 15 bases between them. CDR3 loop: CASSFPSSYRSGANVLTF. For the CDR3, the DNA is TGTGCCAGCAGCTTCCCGTCGTCCTACCGCTCTGGGGCCAACGTCCTGACTTTC. The full variable domain, completed using reference TRBV7-2 and TRBJ2-6, is GAGVSQSPSNKVTEKGKDVELRCDPISGHTALYWYRQSLGQGLEFLIYFQGNSAPDKSGLPSDRFSAERTGGSVSTLTIQRTQQEDSAVYLCASSFPSSYRSGANVLTFGAGSRLTVL.

The rearrangement uses TRBV28 and TRBJ2-7, with D perhaps TRBD2 (5 bases). V dropped 6 bases and J dropped 2 bases, with 8 bases sitting between them. The germline gives CDR1 MDHEN, CDR2 SYDVKM. The CDR3 consists of 12 residues. The CDR3 is CASSPGTYEQYF. As DNA, the CDR3 is TGTGCCAGCAGCCCGGGAACCTACGAGCAGTACTTC. The full variable domain, with the rest looked up from reference TRBV28 and TRBJ2-7, is DVKVTQSSRYLVKRTGEKVFLECVQDMDHENMFWYRQDPGLGLRLIYFSYDVKMKEKGDIPEGYSVSREKKERFSLILESASTNQTSMYLCASSPGTYEQYFGPGTRLTVT.

The V call is TRBV18, the J call TRBJ1-6; 11 bases fit TRBD1. V lost 4 bases and J lost 10; bases outside the gene matches: 9. CDR1 and CDR2 from the germline V gene are KGHSH and LQKENI. The CDR3 has 16 amino acids. CDR3 DNA sequence: TGTGCCAGCTCACTCGACCTAGGGACAGGGGGATCACCCCTCCACTTT. The encoded protein is CASSLDLGTGGSPLHF.

This clone showed up just once. This sequence joins TRBV29-1 and TRBJ1-1; possibly TRBD1 for D (6 bases). V gave up 1 base and J gave up 4 bases, with 10 bases separating them. Looked up from germline, CDR1 is SQVTM and CDR2 is ANQGSEA. The CDR3 is made up of 13 amino acids. CDR3 loop: CSVEGAGVTEAFF. DNA for the CDR3: TGCAGCGTTGAAGGGGCAGGGGTCACTGAAGCTTTCTTT.

V and J are TRBV6-6 and TRBJ2-1; 7 bases are shared with TRBD2. The J segment lost 5 bases and the V segment lost 6 bases, leaving 10 bases of the junction unmatched. Germline CDR1 MNHNY, CDR2 SVGAGI (reference sequence). The CDR3 covers 15 residues. In DNA form, the CDR3 reads TGTGCCAGCAGCAAGACTAGCCTGAGCGACAATGAGCAGTTCTTC. It translates to CASSKTSLSDNEQFF.

The CDR3 region has the DNA TGCGCCAGCAGCCAAGATCAGGGGGCCGTGACCAAAAACATTCAGTACTTC. Residues: CASSQDQGAVTKNIQYF. V usage is TRBV4-1 and J usage is TRBJ2-4; 8 nucleotides match TRBD1. The germline gives CDR1 MGHRA, CDR2 YSYEKL. The CDR3 totals 17 residues. The junction had 6 bases not matched to a gene; V was cut back by 0 bases and J by 2 bases.

The CDR3 spells CASKGGSGRNGELFF. In DNA, the CDR3 is TGTGCCAGCAAGGGGGGTAGCGGGAGAAACGGGGAGCTGTTTTTT. This chain joins TRBV2 and TRBJ2-2, with TRBD2 matching over 9 bases. Unmatched junction bases numbered 10, after V lost 7 bases and J lost 7 bases. The CDR3 spans 15 residues. Germline V gene sequence: CDR1 SNHLY, CDR2 FYNNEI.

The chain combines TRBV18 with TRBJ2-7, with TRBD2 matching 10 bases. Germline V lookup: CDR1 KGHSH, CDR2 LQKENI. The CDR3 is made up of 14 amino acids. The J segment lost 5 bases and the V segment lost 3 bases, leaving 4 bases of the junction unmatched. In nucleotides, the CDR3 is TGTGCCAGCTCACCGTCTAGCGGGAGCAACGAGCAGTACTTC. Translated, it gives CASSPSSGSNEQYF.

The CDR3 region has the DNA TGTGCCAGTAGTCGTCCGGGACAGGTGATTGCTAATGAAAAACTGTTTTTT. This encodes CASSRPGQVIANEKLFF. This chain joins TRBV19 and TRBJ1-4; 8 bases fit TRBD1. The junction had 11 bases not matched to a gene; V was cut back by 5 bases and J by 3 bases. The V gene's germline CDR1 is LNHDA and CDR2 SQIVND (reference sequence). The CDR3 extends over 17 amino acids.

The chain joins TRBV7-9 to TRBJ2-7; the match to TRBD2 covers 7 bases. The germline CDR1 and CDR2 sequences are SEHNR and FQNEAQ (reference sequence). J gave up 2 bases and V 4 bases, and 5 bases lay outside the gene matches. This CDR3 spans 14 amino acids. This chain's CDR3 is CASSSSSGPYEQYF. The DNA for the CDR3 is TGTGCCAGCAGCTCATCTAGCGGCCCCTACGAGCAGTACTTC.

The V call is TRBV5-1, the J call TRBJ2-3, with TRBD2 identical over 11 bases. The CDR3 runs to 18 residues. With V trimmed by 1 base and J by 0 bases, 7 bases remained unmatched. Germline V gives CDR1 SGHRS, CDR2 YFSETQ. The CDR3 DNA is TGCGCCAGCAGCTTGATGTGGACTAGCGGGCGAAGCACAGATACGCAGTATTTT. This sequence encodes CASSLMWTSGRSTDTQYF.

The chain uses TRBV27 and TRBJ2-2; D is ambiguous. CDR1 and CDR2 from the germline V gene are MNHEY and SMNVEV (reference sequence). V was shortened by 1 base and J by 7 bases, with 4 bases between the two germline ends. The CDR3 sequence is 12 residues long. CDR3 sequence: CASSLYGGELFF. DNA for the CDR3: TGTGCCAGCAGTTTATACGGCGGGGAGCTGTTTTTT.

V is TRBV29-1 and J is TRBJ2-3; 7 bases fit TRBD2. Trimming cost V 3 bases and J 4 bases; bases outside gene matches: 7. In germline, CDR1 is SQVTM, CDR2 ANQGSEA. The CDR3 is 14 amino acids. CDR3 DNA: TGCAGCGTTGAGGCAGCGGGGCCCCCAGATACGCAGTATTTT. Translating gives CSVEAAGPPDTQYF.

This chain uses TRBV4-1 with TRBJ1-1; D gene uncertain. Germline CDR1 and CDR2: MGHRA and YSYEKL. The CDR3 consists of 16 residues. V was shortened by 0 bases and J by 1 base, with 12 bases between the two germline ends. The CDR3 spells CASSQENVEANTEAFF. The CDR3 coding sequence is TGCGCCAGCAGCCAAGAAAATGTGGAGGCGAACACTGAAGCTTTCTTT.

The rearrangement links TRBV25-1 to TRBJ2-3; perhaps TRBD1 as D (6 bases). This CDR3 is 15 amino acids long. V dropped 7 bases and J dropped 3 bases, with 17 bases sitting between them. CDR1 MGHDK and CDR2 SYGVNS come from the germline V gene. CDR3: CASTPPGEATDTQYF. The CDR3 DNA reads as TGTGCCAGCACCCCCCCAGGGGAAGCAACAGATACGCAGTATTTT.

This clone showed up just once. V and J are TRBV6-1 and TRBJ2-7; 7 bases align to TRBD1. Germline V gene sequence: CDR1 MNHNS, CDR2 SASEGT. The CDR3 has 12 residues. Unmatched junction bases numbered 4, after V lost 8 bases and J lost 3 bases. The CDR3 DNA follows: TGTGCCAGCGGCGGACAGGTCTACGAGCAGTACTTC. It is translated as CASGGQVYEQYF.

The rearrangement uses TRBV4-1 and TRBJ1-6; D ambiguous. V lost 0 bases to trimming and J lost 9 bases, with 9 bases between them. Germline values: CDR1 MGHRA, CDR2 YSYEKL. The CDR3 has 14 residues. CDR3 sequence reads: CASSQDSPSSPLHF. CDR3 DNA sequence: TGCGCCAGCAGCCAAGATTCCCCCAGTTCACCCCTCCACTTT.

This clone was recorded only once. The CDR3 protein is CASSQGGAGGVYEQYF. The CDR3 nucleotides are TGCGCCAGCAGCCAAGGCGGGGCGGGGGGGGTCTACGAGCAGTACTTC. This chain uses TRBV4-1 with TRBJ2-7; 9 bases align to TRBD2. In germline, CDR1 is MGHRA, CDR2 YSYEKL. The trim removed 1 base at V and 3 bases at J, leaving 7 bases unmatched. The CDR3 is 16 amino acids.

CDR3 residues: CASSQGHGLAGTRSYNEQFF. The CDR3 DNA reads TGCGCCAGCAGCCAAGGACACGGACTAGCGGGAACCCGCTCCTACAATGAGCAGTTCTTC. The V and J genes are TRBV4-3 and TRBJ2-1, with 12 positions matching TRBD2. This CDR3 has 20 amino acids. J was trimmed by 0 bases and V by 1 base; bases with no gene match: 10. Germline CDR1 and CDR2: LGHNA and YSLEER.

V gene TRBV4-1 combines with J gene TRBJ2-6; 13 bases map to TRBD2. Germline CDR1 MGHRA, CDR2 YSYEKL. The V gene end was trimmed by 2 bases and the J gene end by 3 bases; junction bases not matched to a gene: 7. This CDR3 contains 19 residues. The CDR3: CASSQTGLAGVRGANVLTF. CDR3 in DNA: TGCGCCAGCAGCCAAACCGGACTAGCGGGAGTTCGTGGGGCCAACGTCCTGACTTTC.

V and J are TRBV5-1 and TRBJ2-1, with D possibly being TRBD2 (5 bases). There are 14 residues in the CDR3. V was trimmed by 4 bases and J by 8 bases, leaving 16 bases between them. Germline V lookup: CDR1 SGHRS, CDR2 YFSETQ. The CDR3 reads CASSPDAGRDEQFF. CDR3 sequence (DNA): TGCGCCAGCAGCCCGGACGCTGGGCGGGATGAGCAGTTCTTC.

This chain joins TRBV2 and TRBJ2-4; unclear D gene. With 7 bases removed from V and 0 bases from J, the gap between germline ends came to 13 bases. Germline V gene sequence: CDR1 SNHLY, CDR2 FYNNEI. The CDR3 spans 15 residues. The CDR3: CASNGLPRAKNIQYF. In DNA form, the CDR3 reads TGTGCCAGCAATGGCCTTCCCCGAGCCAAAAACATTCAGTACTTC.